These T cell receptor beta chains were read from a single sample in a study of shared clonotypes between healthy human individuals. Assay: immunoSEQ multiplex PCR; the TCRdb copy retains only in-frame clones and omits some. The sample has about 590,000 clones, roughly 96% seen once; the top ten hold 0.11%. The source material was naive CD8+ T cells sorted from blood. The origin of the receptors is a woman younger than 45 in good health. Each CDR3 is given with its conserved first and last residue. The order of the fields is clone size, J gene, D gene, V gene, CDR3 protein, CDR3 DNA. A D gene is named only where the DNA matches it firmly. Clone size is stated in some rows and not others, as once, few, many or a class when expanded.

size: -; J: TRBJ1-1; D: TRBD1; V: TRBV7-9; CDR3: CASSLTGGQTEAFF; DNA: TGTGCCAGCAGCTTAACAGGGGGCCAAACTGAAGCTTTCTTT
size: -; J: TRBJ2-7; D: -; V: TRBV4-1; CDR3: CASSQEVSQFYEQYF; DNA: TGCGCCAGCAGCCAAGAGGTGTCGCAATTCTACGAGCAGTACTTC
size: -; J: TRBJ2-1; D: -; V: TRBV6-6; CDR3: CASRENPGPYNEQFF; DNA: TGTGCCAGCAGAGAAAACCCAGGCCCTTACAATGAGCAGTTCTTC
size: -; J: TRBJ2-7; D: TRBD2; V: TRBV2; CDR3: CASSLGLDPYEQYF; DNA: TGTGCCAGCAGCCTCGGACTAGATCCCTACGAGCAGTACTTC
size: -; J: TRBJ1-1; D: -; V: TRBV19; CDR3: CASSISRTSQNTEAFF; DNA: TGTGCCAGTAGTATCTCTCGGACAAGCCAGAACACTGAAGCTTTCTTT
size: once; J: TRBJ2-7; D: -; V: TRBV13; CDR3: CASSSGRSIHEQYF; DNA: TGTGCCAGCAGCTCTGGCAGGTCGATCCACGAGCAGTACTTC
size: -; J: TRBJ2-7; D: -; V: TRBV11-2; CDR3: CASSLDRHEQYF; DNA: TGTGCCAGCAGCTTAGATCGTCACGAGCAGTACTTC
size: -; J: TRBJ1-1; D: -; V: TRBV9; CDR3: CASSVDPGTEAFF; DNA: TGTGCCAGCAGCGTAGATCCGGGCACTGAAGCTTTCTTT
size: -; J: TRBJ1-5; D: TRBD1; V: TRBV27; CDR3: CASSLTGEWGNQPQHF; DNA: TGTGCCAGCAGTTTAACAGGGGAATGGGGCAATCAGCCCCAGCATTTT
size: -; J: TRBJ2-7; D: -; V: TRBV28; CDR3: CASSIDSSYEQYF; DNA: TGTGCCAGCAGCATTGACAGCTCCTACGAGCAGTACTTC
size: -; J: TRBJ1-2; D: -; V: TRBV28; CDR3: CASSLQGPYYGYTF; DNA: TGTGCCAGCAGTTTACAGGGCCCATACTATGGCTACACCTTC
size: once; J: TRBJ2-2; D: -; V: TRBV15; CDR3: CATSRDTGRIGTGELFF; DNA: TGTGCCACCAGCAGAGATACAGGTCGAATTGGCACCGGGGAGCTGTTTTTT
size: -; J: TRBJ1-2; D: TRBD1; V: TRBV10-3; CDR3: CAISDLQGARTDYGYTF; DNA: TGTGCCATCAGCGACCTTCAGGGGGCCCGGACCGACTATGGCTACACCTTC
size: -; J: TRBJ2-7; D: TRBD1; V: TRBV5-8; CDR3: CASTPWDRVTYEQYF; DNA: TGTGCCAGCACCCCCTGGGACAGGGTAACCTACGAGCAGTACTTC
size: -; J: TRBJ2-2; D: -; V: TRBV5-6; CDR3: CASQPQPRWPNTGELFF; DNA: TGTGCCAGCCAACCCCAACCACGGTGGCCGAACACCGGGGAGCTGTTTTTT
size: -; J: TRBJ2-6; D: -; V: TRBV14; CDR3: CASRPPRGAGANVLTF; DNA: TGTGCCAGCAGACCGCCCCGGGGAGCTGGGGCCAACGTCCTGACTTTC
size: -; J: TRBJ2-7; D: TRBD2; V: TRBV30; CDR3: CAWETSGSDEQYF; DNA: TGTGCCTGGGAGACTAGCGGGAGCGACGAGCAGTACTTC
size: -; J: TRBJ2-5; D: TRBD1; V: TRBV28; CDR3: CASSITSTRGTGFQETQYF; DNA: TGTGCCAGCAGTATAACCAGCACCCGGGGGACAGGGTTCCAGGAGACCCAGTACTTC
size: once; J: TRBJ1-1; D: -; V: TRBV7-9; CDR3: CASIGTMSTEAFF; DNA: TGTGCCAGCATCGGTACTATGAGCACTGAAGCTTTCTTT
size: -; J: TRBJ2-2; D: -; V: TRBV11-2; CDR3: CASSFTGSTGELFF; DNA: TGTGCCAGCAGCTTTACTGGGAGTACTGGGGAGCTGTTTTTT
size: -; J: TRBJ2-1; D: -; V: TRBV5-4; CDR3: CASSWGFSPPEQFF; DNA: TGTGCCAGCAGCTGGGGGTTTAGCCCCCCTGAGCAGTTCTTC
size: -; J: TRBJ2-5; D: TRBD2; V: TRBV7-2; CDR3: CASSFLASGGEETQYF; DNA: TGTGCCAGCAGCTTTTTAGCTAGCGGGGGGGAGGAGACCCAGTACTTC
size: -; J: TRBJ2-7; D: TRBD2; V: TRBV7-7; CDR3: CASSLVVIAGSEQYF; DNA: TGTGCCAGCAGCTTAGTGGTAATAGCGGGGTCCGAGCAGTACTTC
size: few; J: TRBJ1-1; D: -; V: TRBV13; CDR3: CASSIHESEAFF; DNA: TGTGCCAGCAGCATCCATGAGAGTGAAGCTTTCTTT
size: once; J: TRBJ2-2; D: TRBD2; V: TRBV5-1; CDR3: CASSLRGGSGVAHTGELFF; DNA: TGCGCCAGCAGCTTGCGAGGCGGGAGTGGGGTGGCGCACACCGGGGAGCTGTTTTTT
size: once; J: TRBJ2-7; D: TRBD1; V: TRBV28; CDR3: CASRSGTGPYEQYF; DNA: TGTGCCAGCAGGTCTGGGACAGGGCCTTACGAGCAGTACTTC
size: -; J: TRBJ2-1; D: -; V: TRBV28; CDR3: CASSPGTRPDNEQFF; DNA: TGTGCCAGCAGTCCCGGGACCAGGCCCGACAATGAGCAGTTCTTC
size: -; J: TRBJ2-3; D: -; V: TRBV13; CDR3: CASSPRGSSTDTQYF; DNA: TGTGCCAGCAGCCCTAGGGGCAGTAGCACAGATACGCAGTATTTT
size: -; J: TRBJ2-7; D: TRBD2; V: TRBV5-1; CDR3: CASSLGVSGSADEQYF; DNA: TGCGCCAGCAGCTTGGGGGTTAGCGGGAGCGCCGACGAGCAGTACTTC
size: once; J: TRBJ1-5; D: -; V: TRBV28; CDR3: CASSPVTWATGPQHF; DNA: TGTGCCAGCAGCCCTGTGACCTGGGCAACTGGGCCCCAGCATTTT
size: -; J: TRBJ2-3; D: TRBD2; V: TRBV19; CDR3: CASSSGTTSTDTQYF; DNA: TGTGCCAGTAGTTCCGGGACTACAAGCACAGATACGCAGTATTTT
size: -; J: TRBJ2-7; D: -; V: TRBV13; CDR3: CASSLRGMGHYEQYF; DNA: TGTGCCAGCAGCTTAAGGGGGATGGGGCACTACGAGCAGTACTTC
size: -; J: TRBJ2-7; D: TRBD2; V: TRBV5-1; CDR3: CASSLTSGPYEQYF; DNA: TGCGCCAGCAGCCTCACTAGCGGACCTTACGAGCAGTACTTC